The clone carrying this T cell receptor (beta chain) has ten or more counts. Its cognate antigen is unknown. These data are taken from a study of CD8 T cells in ankylosing spondylitis. Study conclusions and caveats: Existing reports had already noted some motif variants in reactive arthritis synovial fluid and blood. What seemed typical of ankylosing spondylitis blood was a TCR beta motif built from several highly homologous variants.

CDR3 length: 14 amino acids. Between the trimmed V and J ends, which lost 0 bases and 6 bases, there was a span of 9 bases. The germline V gene encodes CDR1 LGHNA and CDR2 YNFKEQ. TCRdb passed the 5' RACE reads through MiXCR, listing each CDR3 protein once. The repertoire holds more than 150,000 distinct CDR3 sequences, with 15% to 20% as singletons. This receptor was taken from a male donor aged 10 to 35 with ankylosing spondylitis or in good health (not recorded which). Sequenced input: blood, either unsorted or a sorted T cell fraction (not recorded which). The rearrangement links TRBV4-2 to TRBJ2-1; D uncertain. The CDR3 DNA follows: TGTGCCAGCAGCCAAGAAGACGTTGGCAATGAGCAGTTCTTC. Its protein is CASSQEDVGNEQFF.